This is a list of T cell receptor beta chains from one sample in a study of metastatic and nonmetastatic thyroid tumors. MiXCR re-clonotyped the PCR reads for TCRdb. Of over 20,000 clones in the sample, approximately 15% were seen once. The material sequenced was tumor tissue. The source is a female donor with papillary thyroid cancer or a benign thyroid nodule (not recorded which). Some clones in this sample may be carry-over from other donors' samples. Both conserved end residues are part of each CDR3. Each record gives: D gene, V gene, J gene, clone size, CDR3 DNA, CDR3 protein. D genes are given only for firm matches. Clone size is stated in some rows and not others, as once, few, many or a class when expanded.

>TRBD1|TRBV6-1|TRBJ2-7|medium-sized
TGTGCCAGCAGTTGGGGACAGGGGTCCTACGAGCAGTACTTC
CASSWGQGSYEQYF
>.|TRBV4-2|TRBJ2-5|many
TGTGCCAGCAGCCAAGAACCCAACTGGGGGGAGACCCAGTACTTC
CASSQEPNWGETQYF
>TRBD2|TRBV4-1|TRBJ2-3|many
TGCGCCAGCAGCCCCCGCCGGACGGGAGGTAGGGATACGCAGTATTTT
CASSPRRTGGRDTQYF
>.|TRBV25-1|TRBJ1-1|few
TGTGTCAGCAGTGAATGGGGGGGAGTAGGCACTGAATCTTTCTTT
CVSSEWGGVGTESFF
>TRBD2|TRBV20-1|TRBJ2-7|many
TGCAGTGCCCGCGATTATGACGGTGTAGCGGGAGGGCCGGGCGAGCAGTACTTC
CSARDYDGVAGGPGEQYF
>.|TRBV5-5|TRBJ2-2|.
TGTGCCAGCACGGTGACCCCCGACACCGGGGAGCTGTTTTTT
CASTVTPDTGELFF
>.|TRBV18|TRBJ1-5|.
TGTGCCAGCTCACCACCAGGCCGTAATCAGCCCCAGCATTTT
CASSPPGRNQPQHF
>.|TRBV9|TRBJ2-1|many
TGTGCCAGCAGCGTAGTTGGTAGCAGCAATGAGCAGTTCTTC
CASSVVGSSNEQFF
>.|TRBV6-1|TRBJ1-1|few
TGTGCCAGCGCTAGGGTGTGGGGAAACACTGAAGCTTTCTTT
CASARVWGNTEAFF
>.|TRBV4-2|TRBJ1-4|.
TGTGCCAGCAGCCATGGCACAGCGAATGAAAAACTGTTTTTT
CASSHGTANEKLFF
>TRBD1|TRBV20-1|TRBJ1-6|many
TGCAGTGCTATCAAAGGACAGGCGAATTCACCCCTCCACTTT
CSAIKGQANSPLHF
>TRBD2|TRBV11-1|TRBJ2-7|many
TGTGCCAGCAGCTTATCCCTAGGGGGGCTAGCGGGCAATGAGCAGTACTTC
CASSLSLGGLAGNEQYF
>.|TRBV2|TRBJ2-7|few
TGTGCCAGCAGCAGGACCGACCTCATCTCCTACGAGCAGTACTTC
CASSRTDLISYEQYF
>.|TRBV28|TRBJ1-2|many
TGTGCCAGCAGTTTATCCGGGCGCTACACCTTC
CASSLSGRYTF
>.|TRBV28|TRBJ2-7|many
TGTGCCAGCAGTTTGTCGGTGGCTAGCTGGCACTTC
CASSLSVASWHF
>.|TRBV18|TRBJ2-7|medium-sized
TGTGCCAGCTCACCGACAGCTTCCTACGAGCAGTACTTC
CASSPTASYEQYF
>.|TRBV6-2/TRBV6-3|TRBJ2-7|medium-sized
TGTGCCAGCAGTTACGCGACTGATCAGTACTTC
CASSYATDQYF
>TRBD2|TRBV5-1|TRBJ2-3|large
TGCGCCAGCAGCGCATTAGGTAGCGGGGGCGATACGCAGTATTTT
CASSALGSGGDTQYF
>TRBD2|TRBV4-1|TRBJ2-5|.
TGCGCCAGCAGCCAAGCCCCGGGACTAGCGGGGGGGCCGATCCAAGAGACCCAGTACTTC
CASSQAPGLAGGPIQETQYF